What follows describes a single T cell receptor beta chain. The record originates from a study of blood T cell repertoires in COVID-19. As for the study in general: COVID-19 samples collected from the United States, Italy and Spain covered acute and convalescent phases. T cells, B-cell-depleted T cells, or PBMCs provided the cDNA or gDNA that served as material.

Source study methods: Counts of nucleated cells, estimated from reference gene primer amplification, were obtained. Profiled with immunoSEQ multiplex PCR; TCRdb holds only in-frame clones, not every one. The V and J calls and clone size are taken from that table; D and trimming were inferred from the DNA. The profile shows about 300,000 clones, about nine tenths of them singletons. Sequenced material: peripheral blood. The clonotype comes from a man aged 18 to 35 with active or convalescent COVID-19.

The CDR3 bases are TGCAGCGCCCGTAGCGGGAGCTACGAGCAGTACTTC. This sequence encodes CSARSGSYEQYF. The V gene is TRBV29-1, the J gene TRBJ2-7; 9 bases map to TRBD2. With V trimmed by 7 bases and J by 3 bases, 4 bases remained unmatched. Germline CDR1 SQVTM, CDR2 ANQGSEA. The CDR3 is 12 residues long.